Each of the 9 T cell receptor beta chains below was sequenced from the same sample in a study of CD8 T cells in ankylosing spondylitis. These TCRs are of unknown antigen specificity. General study findings and limits: Blood of patients with ankylosing spondylitis appeared to be characterized by a TCR beta motif of about 8 highly homologous variants.

From the 5' RACE reads, TCRdb called clonotypes with MiXCR, one entry per CDR3 protein. The sample shows 500,000 to 550,000 distinct CDR3 sequences, roughly 13% of them seen only once. The material sequenced was blood, either unsorted or a sorted T cell fraction (not recorded which). The source of these receptors is a male donor with ankylosing spondylitis.

The V call is TRBV7-8, the J call TRBJ2-5; TRBD1 or TRBD2 may be the D gene (5 bases each). The CDR3 length is 15 residues. Germline CDR1 is SGHVS and CDR2 is FQNEAQ. Trimming left V 5 bases short and J 2 bases short, with 15 bases between. DNA of the CDR3: TGTGCCAGCAGCCCCACTACGGGGCGGCAAGAGACCCAGTACTTC. Its translation: CASSPTTGRQETQYF.

This clonotype was seen a handful of times. The V and J genes are TRBV24-1 and TRBJ2-3, with 7 nucleotides matching TRBD1. Germline CDR1 is KGHDR and CDR2 is SFDVKD. The CDR3 has 15 residues. Trimming cost V 4 bases and J 4 bases; bases outside gene matches: 7. The CDR3 coding sequence is TGTGCCACCAGTGACCGGGACAGTGGGGCAGATACGCAGTATTTT. Amino acid sequence: CATSDRDSGADTQYF.

This clonotype was observed a few times. The V gene is TRBV20-1, the J gene TRBJ2-3; 7 positions match TRBD2. From germline, CDR1 is DFQATT and CDR2 SNEGSKA (reference sequence). There are 18 residues in the CDR3. The junction had 14 bases not matched to a gene; V was cut back by 2 bases and J by 0 bases. This CDR3 reads CSARISSRGSSSTDTQYF. The CDR3 DNA follows: TGCAGTGCTAGAATTTCGTCTCGCGGGAGTTCTAGCACAGATACGCAGTATTTT.

This clonotype was seen more than once but under ten times. The V call is TRBV6-5, the J call TRBJ2-3; D gene ambiguous. Per germline, CDR1 MNHEY and CDR2 SVGAGI. Trimming left V 0 bases short and J 3 bases short, with 10 bases between. The CDR3 is made up of 15 amino acids. DNA for the CDR3: TGTGCCAGCAGTTACTCGAAGGGCCGGACAGATACGCAGTATTTT. As protein: CASSYSKGRTDTQYF.

This clonotype turned up a few times. V gene TRBV7-8 combines with J gene TRBJ2-7, with TRBD2 matching over 12 bases. Per germline, CDR1 SGHVS and CDR2 FQNEAQ. Trimming cost V 6 bases and J 5 bases; bases outside gene matches: 8. The CDR3 runs 15 residues. CDR3 DNA sequence: TGTGCCAGCAGTTCCCTAGCGGGAGGGTCAAACGAGCAGTACTTC. It translates to CASSSLAGGSNEQYF.

This clonotype came up many times. Here the CDR3 reads CASSLGSTYEQYF. The CDR3 DNA follows: TGCGCCAGCAGCTTAGGCAGCACCTACGAGCAGTACTTC. The chain uses TRBV5-1 and TRBJ2-7; unclear D gene. Germline V CDR1 and CDR2: SGHRS, YFSETQ. Trimming cost V 2 bases and J 2 bases, with 8 bases left between them. This CDR3 region has 13 residues.

The chain recombines TRBV12-3 or TRBV12-4 with TRBJ1-2, with 10 positions matching TRBD1. With 3 bases clipped from V and 4 bases from J, the junction kept 8 bases outside the gene matches. The CDR3 runs to 16 residues. DNA for the CDR3: TGTGCCAGCAGTTTGGGACAGGGGAGCAGAGGCTATGGCTACACCTTC. Protein product: CASSLGQGSRGYGYTF.

This clonotype was found many times. V gene TRBV5-1 combines with J gene TRBJ2-1, with TRBD2 matching over 9 bases. Looked up from germline, CDR1 is SGHRS and CDR2 is YFSETQ. This CDR3 has 16 residues. V shed 2 bases, J shed 8 bases, and the junction held 11 bases outside the gene matches. The DNA for the CDR3 is TGCGCCAGCAGCTTTCCCGTGGTAGCGGGAGTACATGAGCAGTTCTTC. Protein sequence: CASSFPVVAGVHEQFF. The full variable domain, with the rest looked up from reference TRBV5-1 and TRBJ2-1, is KAGVTQTPRYLIKTRGQQVTLSCSPISGHRSVSWYQQTPGQGLQFLFEYFSETQRNKGNFPGRFSGRQFSNSRSEMNVSTLELGDSALYLCASSFPVVAGVHEQFFGPGTRLTVL.

A few counts support this clonotype. The chain combines TRBV6-5 with TRBJ1-2; D is unresolved. CDR3 length: 17 residues. Germline CDR1 reads MNHEY; CDR2 reads SVGAGI. Trimming took off 3 bases at V and 3 bases at J, with 20 bases between the two ends. CDR3 amino acids: CASSYRVEDSRDYGYTF. The CDR3 region has the DNA TGTGCCAGCAGTTATAGGGTCGAGGACTCGAGGGACTATGGCTACACCTTC.